Below, 3 T cell receptor beta chains from the same sample are listed, as sequenced in a study of T cells in Graves' hyperthyroidism and ophthalmopathy. Template material for amplifying TCR beta CDR3 regions consisted of RNA transcripts. HTBI primers were used for first-round RT-PCR of the TCR CDR3. TCRdb fed the multiplex PCR reads into MiXCR, producing one record per CDR3 protein. The table records hundreds of thousands of distinct CDR3 sequences, roughly 16% of them present only once. The sequenced material came from blood. These receptor sequences come from a woman aged 40-49 years with Graves' ophthalmopathy.

This clonotype was picked up one time. The V gene is TRBV6-1, the J gene TRBJ2-5; 8 nucleotides agree with TRBD2. V trimming: 1 base; J trimming: 4 bases; junction bases outside the gene matches: 11. Per germline, CDR1 MNHNS and CDR2 SASEGT. The CDR3 consists of 17 residues. CDR3 protein: CASSEEDSGDYGETQYF. CDR3 in DNA: TGTGCCAGCAGTGAAGAAGATAGCGGGGATTACGGAGAGACCCAGTACTTC.

This clonotype was observed a handful of times. In DNA form, the CDR3 reads TGTGCCAGCAGTGAAACGTCCTCTGGGGCCAACGTCCTGACTTTC. It is translated as CASSETSSGANVLTF. The rearrangement joins TRBV6-1 to TRBJ2-6; the D is unclear. Germline V gives CDR1 MNHNS, CDR2 SASEGT. The CDR3 is made up of 15 amino acids. V was trimmed by 2 bases and J by 0 bases, leaving 5 bases between them.

This clonotype was seen many times. V is TRBV12-3 or TRBV12-4 and J is TRBJ2-7; D uncertain. The CDR3 is made up of 14 amino acids. V lost 3 bases, J lost 6 bases, and 15 bases lay in between. The CDR3 sequence is CASSFRTSHGEQYF. The CDR3 DNA follows: TGTGCCAGCAGTTTTAGGACCTCACATGGCGAGCAGTACTTC.